This T cell receptor beta chain was sequenced during a study of monozygotic twins with inflammatory bowel disease. The CDR3 has 16 residues. Per the germline V gene, CDR1 is SGDLS and CDR2 is YYNGEE. TCRdb reworked the 5' RACE reads into one entry per CDR3 protein, no DNA. Its table records approximately 400,000 distinct CDR3 sequences. The sample taken for sequencing was blood. The receptor was isolated from a human donor with ulcerative colitis or Crohn's disease, or a healthy co-twin of an affected twin (not recorded which). The rearrangement joins TRBV9 to TRBJ1-6. CDR3 residues: CASSAKAGGLGTPLHF.